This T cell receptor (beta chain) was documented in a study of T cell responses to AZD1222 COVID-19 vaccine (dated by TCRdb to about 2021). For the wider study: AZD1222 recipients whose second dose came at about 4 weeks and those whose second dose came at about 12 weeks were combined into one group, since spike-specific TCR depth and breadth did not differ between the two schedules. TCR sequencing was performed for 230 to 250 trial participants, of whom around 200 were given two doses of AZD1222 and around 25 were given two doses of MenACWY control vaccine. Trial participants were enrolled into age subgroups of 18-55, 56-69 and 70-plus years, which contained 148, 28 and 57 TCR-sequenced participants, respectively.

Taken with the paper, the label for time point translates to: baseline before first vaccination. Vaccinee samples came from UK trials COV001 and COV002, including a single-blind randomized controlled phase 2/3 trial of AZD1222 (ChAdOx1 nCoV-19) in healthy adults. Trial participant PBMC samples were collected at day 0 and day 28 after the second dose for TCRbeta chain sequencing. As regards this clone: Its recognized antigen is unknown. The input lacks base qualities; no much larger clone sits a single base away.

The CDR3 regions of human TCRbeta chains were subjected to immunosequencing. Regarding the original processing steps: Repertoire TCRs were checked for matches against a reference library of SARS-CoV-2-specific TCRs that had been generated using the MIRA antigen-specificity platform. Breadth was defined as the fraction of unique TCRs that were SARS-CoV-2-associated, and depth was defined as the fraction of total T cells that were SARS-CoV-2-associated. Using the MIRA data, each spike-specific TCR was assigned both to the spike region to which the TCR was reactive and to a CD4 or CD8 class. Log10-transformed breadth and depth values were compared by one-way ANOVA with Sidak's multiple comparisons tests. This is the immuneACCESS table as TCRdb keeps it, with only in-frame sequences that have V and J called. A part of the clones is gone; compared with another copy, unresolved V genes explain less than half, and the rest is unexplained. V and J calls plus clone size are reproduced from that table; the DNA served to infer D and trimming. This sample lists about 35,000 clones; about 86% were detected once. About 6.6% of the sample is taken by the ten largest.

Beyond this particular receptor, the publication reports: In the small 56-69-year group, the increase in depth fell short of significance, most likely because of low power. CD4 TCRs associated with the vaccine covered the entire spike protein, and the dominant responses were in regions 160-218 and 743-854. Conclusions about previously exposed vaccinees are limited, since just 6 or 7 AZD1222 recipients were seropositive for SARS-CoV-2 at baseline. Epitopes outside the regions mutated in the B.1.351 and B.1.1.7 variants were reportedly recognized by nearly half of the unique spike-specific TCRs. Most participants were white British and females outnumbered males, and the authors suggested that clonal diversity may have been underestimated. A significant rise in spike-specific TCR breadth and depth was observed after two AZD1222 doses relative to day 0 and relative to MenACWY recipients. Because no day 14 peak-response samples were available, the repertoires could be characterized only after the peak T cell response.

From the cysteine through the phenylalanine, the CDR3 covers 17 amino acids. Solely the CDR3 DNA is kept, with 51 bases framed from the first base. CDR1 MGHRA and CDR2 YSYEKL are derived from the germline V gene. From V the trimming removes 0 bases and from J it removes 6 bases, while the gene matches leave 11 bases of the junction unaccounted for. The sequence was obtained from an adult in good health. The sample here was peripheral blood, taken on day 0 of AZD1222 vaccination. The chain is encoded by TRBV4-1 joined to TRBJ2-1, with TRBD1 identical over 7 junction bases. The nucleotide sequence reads TGCGCCAGCAGCCAAGAGAACACCAGGGGGACGCGCAATGAGCAGTTCTTC. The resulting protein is CASSQENTRGTRNEQFF.